This TCR beta chain was captured by sequencing in a study of shared clonotypes between healthy human individuals. The CDR3 is 12 amino acids. Germline CDR1 and CDR2: KGHSH and LQKENI. The germline V and J ends were trimmed by 3 bases and 5 bases, with 8 bases remaining between them. 300 ng DNA, roughly 30,000 T cell genomes, went into unsorted PBMC replicate PCRs. Sequencing was performed on unsorted PBMC DNA using ten immunoSEQ deep assay plates. Only in-frame clones appear in the TCRdb table, and some are missing; sequencing was by immunoSEQ multiplex PCR. The sample contains about half a million clones, around 80% of which appear only once. Whole-study findings and limits: Tissue TCR repertoires likely differ from these blood-only repertoires.

Only Caucasian adults living in Nashville, Tennessee made up the donor group. About this clone: Antigen specificity is unknown.

V and J are TRBV18 and TRBJ2-7; TRBD2 is a possible D gene (5 bases). The clonotype originates from a woman between 40 and 55 years old in good health. Some clones in this sample may be carry-over from other donors' samples. The specimen was PBMCs. The chain's CDR3 is CASSPGSDEQYF. The DNA of the CDR3 is TGTGCCAGCTCACCGGGGAGCGACGAGCAGTACTTC.